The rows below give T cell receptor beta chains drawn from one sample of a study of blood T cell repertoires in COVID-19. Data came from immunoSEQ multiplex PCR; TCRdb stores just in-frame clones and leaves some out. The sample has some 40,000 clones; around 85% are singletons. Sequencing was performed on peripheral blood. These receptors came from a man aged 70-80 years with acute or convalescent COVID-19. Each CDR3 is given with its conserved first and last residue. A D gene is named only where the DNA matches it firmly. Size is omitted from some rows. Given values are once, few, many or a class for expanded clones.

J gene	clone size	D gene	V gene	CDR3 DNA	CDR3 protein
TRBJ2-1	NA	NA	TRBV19	TGTGCCAGTAGTATATTAGAGCGTTCCCAATACAATGAGCAGTTCTTC	CASSILERSQYNEQFF
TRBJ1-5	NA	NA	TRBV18	TGTGCCAGCTCACCGGGCGGGCAGCCCCAGCATTTT	CASSPGGQPQHF
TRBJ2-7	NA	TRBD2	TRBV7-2	TGTGCCAGCAGCTTAGGACTAGCGTATGCCTACGAGCAGTACTTC	CASSLGLAYAYEQYF
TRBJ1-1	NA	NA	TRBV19	TGTGCCAGTAGCCTACAGCCGAACACTGAAGCTTTCTTT	CASSLQPNTEAFF
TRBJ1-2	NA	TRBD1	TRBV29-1	TGCAGCGGGGACAGGGGAAATGGCTACACCTTC	CSGDRGNGYTF
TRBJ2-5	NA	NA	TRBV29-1	TGCAGCGTTCCAGAGACAATCCAAGAGACCCAGTACTTC	CSVPETIQETQYF
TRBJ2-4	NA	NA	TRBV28	TGTGCCAGCACCCTCAGGGGGGTGTACTCGGCCAAAAACATTCAGTACTTC	CASTLRGVYSAKNIQYF
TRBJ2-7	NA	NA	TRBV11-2	TGTGCCAGCAGCTTCGGGTTCTCCTACGAGCAGTACTTC	CASSFGFSYEQYF
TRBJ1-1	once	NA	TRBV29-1	TGCAGCGTTCGGGACAACATGAACACTGAAGCTTTCTTT	CSVRDNMNTEAFF
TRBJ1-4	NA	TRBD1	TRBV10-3	TGTGCCACCGCCAGGGGGCAGGTTAATGAAAAACTGTTTTTT	CATARGQVNEKLFF
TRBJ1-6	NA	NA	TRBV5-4	TGTGCCAGCAGCTTGGACCGGGCCTATAATTCACCCCTCCACTTT	CASSLDRAYNSPLHF
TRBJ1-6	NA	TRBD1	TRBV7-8	TGTGCCAGCAGCGCCCGGACAGGGGTGGGAAATTCACCCCTCCACTTT	CASSARTGVGNSPLHF
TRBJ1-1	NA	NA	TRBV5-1	TGCGCCAGCAGCTTGTCGGCAGCAGCCTTCGGGACTGAAGCTTTCTTT	CASSLSAAAFGTEAFF
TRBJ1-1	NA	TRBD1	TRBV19	TGTGCCAGTAGTAGTCTACAGGGGACTGAAGCTTTCTTT	CASSSLQGTEAFF
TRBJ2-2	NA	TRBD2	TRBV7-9	TGTGCCAGCAGCCCCCTGCGCAGCGGGAAATACACCGGGGAGCTGTTTTTT	CASSPLRSGKYTGELFF
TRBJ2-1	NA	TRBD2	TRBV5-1	TGCGCCAGCAGCTTGACGGGAGGGCCAACTGAGCAGTTCTTC	CASSLTGGPTEQFF
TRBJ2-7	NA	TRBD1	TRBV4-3	TGCGCCAGCAGCCAGGCGGACAGGGCCTACGAGCAGTACTTC	CASSQADRAYEQYF
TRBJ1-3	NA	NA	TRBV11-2	TGTGCCAGCAGCCCGAACGGGATTTTCCGGAGGGCCTCTGGAAACACCATATATTTT	CASSPNGIFRRASGNTIYF
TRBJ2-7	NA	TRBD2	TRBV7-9	TGTGCCAGCAGCTCAGTTGGAGGACTGAGCGGGAGTATTTCCTACGAGCAGTACTTC	CASSSVGGLSGSISYEQYF
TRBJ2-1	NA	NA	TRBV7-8	TGTGCCAGCAGCTTGAACCAGCGTTCTAACAATGAGCAGTTCTTC	CASSLNQRSNNEQFF
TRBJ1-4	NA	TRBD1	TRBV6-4	TGTGGACAGGGCGCGCCTAATGAAAAACTGTTTTTT	CGQGAPNEKLFF
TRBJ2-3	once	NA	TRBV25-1	TGTGCCAGCAGTGACATGAGGGTAGGTGGAGATACGCAGTATTTT	CASSDMRVGGDTQYF
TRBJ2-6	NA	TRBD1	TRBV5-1	TGCGCCAGCAGCCGGGACAGACACTCTGGGGCCAACGTCCTGACTTTC	CASSRDRHSGANVLTF
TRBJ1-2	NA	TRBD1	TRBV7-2	TGTGCCAGCAGCTCCGACAGGGGGTTTTTTTATGGCTACACCTTC	CASSSDRGFFYGYTF
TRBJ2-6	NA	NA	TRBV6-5	TGTGCCAGCAGCTCCACTACGGGTGGGGCCAACGTCCTGACTTTC	CASSSTTGGANVLTF
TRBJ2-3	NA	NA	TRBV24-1	TGTGCCACCAGTGATTCAACAGGGCGCGGCGGGAGCCCCCCAGATACGCAGTATTTT	CATSDSTGRGGSPPDTQYF
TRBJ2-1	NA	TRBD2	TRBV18	TGTGCCAGCTCACCAACGAGCGGGGTGTCCTACAATGAGCAGTTCTTC	CASSPTSGVSYNEQFF
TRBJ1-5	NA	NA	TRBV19	TGTGCCAGTAATGTACCCGGAGGCAGCTTGTATAATAGCAATCAGCCCCAGCATTTT	CASNVPGGSLYNSNQPQHF
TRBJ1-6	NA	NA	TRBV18	TGTGCCAGCTCACCAAGACGTCGGGAGAATTCACCCCTCCACTTT	CASSPRRRENSPLHF
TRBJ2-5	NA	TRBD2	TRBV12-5	TGTGCTAGTGGTTTCTCGTCTGGGACTAGCGGGCAGGAGACCCAGTACTTC	CASGFSSGTSGQETQYF
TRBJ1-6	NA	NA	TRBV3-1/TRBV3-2	TGTGCCAGCAGCCAAGAAGGAGAAAGGAATTCACCCCTCCACTTT	CASSQEGERNSPLHF
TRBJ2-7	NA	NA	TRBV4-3	TGCGCCAGCAGCCAAGATCCTCGGGGTCCCTACGAGCAGTACTTC	CASSQDPRGPYEQYF
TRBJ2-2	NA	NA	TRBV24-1	TGTGCCACCGCCTGGGGCGCGAACACCGGGGAGCTGTTTTTT	CATAWGANTGELFF
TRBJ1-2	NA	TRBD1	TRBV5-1	TGCGCCAGCAGCTCCGGGACAGGGGGTTATGGCTACACCTTC	CASSSGTGGYGYTF
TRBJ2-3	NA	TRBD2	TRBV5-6	TGTGCCAGCAGCCCAAAAAGCGGGAGGCTGCAGTATTTT	CASSPKSGRLQYF
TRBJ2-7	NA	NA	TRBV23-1	TGCGCCAGCAGTCAATTAGGATTGAGGCAGGGCCAGTACTTC	CASSQLGLRQGQYF
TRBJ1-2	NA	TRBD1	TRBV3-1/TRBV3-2	TGTGCCAGCAGCCCAACAGGGGACTATGGCTACACCTTC	CASSPTGDYGYTF
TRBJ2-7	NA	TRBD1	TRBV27	TGTGCCAGCAGTGTAGGGACAGGGGGAACTTACGAGCAGTACTTC	CASSVGTGGTYEQYF
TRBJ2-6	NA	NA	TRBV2	TGTGCCAGCAGTGAAGTCAACTCTGGGGCCAACGTCCTGACTTTC	CASSEVNSGANVLTF
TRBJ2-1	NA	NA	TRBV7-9	TGTGCCAGCAGACGGGACATGTACAATGAGCAGTTCTTC	CASRRDMYNEQFF
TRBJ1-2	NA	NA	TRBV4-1	TGCGCCAGCAGCCAAGCAAACTATGGCTACACCTTC	CASSQANYGYTF
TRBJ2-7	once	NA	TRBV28	TGTGCCAGCAGTTTGGGTGGGGGCGGATACGAGCAGTACTTC	CASSLGGGGYEQYF
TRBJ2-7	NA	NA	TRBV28	TGTGCCAGCAGTTTATTGGGCAGAGGGGGCGAGCAGTACTTC	CASSLLGRGGEQYF
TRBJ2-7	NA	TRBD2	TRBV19	TGTGCCAGTAGAAAGACTAGCGGGAGTACCTCGGACCGCTACGAGCAGTACTTC	CASRKTSGSTSDRYEQYF
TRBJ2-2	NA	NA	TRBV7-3	TGTGCCAGCAGCTTAACAGGGGCCGCGAACACCGGGGAGCTGTTTTTT	CASSLTGAANTGELFF
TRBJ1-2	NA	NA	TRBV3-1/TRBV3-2	TGTGCCAGCGGAGGGGTCCCCTATGGCTACACCTTC	CASGGVPYGYTF
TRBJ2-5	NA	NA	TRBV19	TGTGCCAGTAGTCGGGGGAAAGAGACCCAGTACTTC	CASSRGKETQYF
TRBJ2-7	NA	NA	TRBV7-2	TGTGCCAGCAGCGCGCTCGATCTGTTATCCTACGAGCAGTACTTC	CASSALDLLSYEQYF
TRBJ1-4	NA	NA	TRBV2	TGTGCCAGCAGTGGACAGTCAGGCCATGAAAAACTGTTTTTT	CASSGQSGHEKLFF
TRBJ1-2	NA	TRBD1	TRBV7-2	TGTGCCAGCAGCTATCTCCCCCCGGGACAGGGAGACTATGGCTACACCTTC	CASSYLPPGQGDYGYTF
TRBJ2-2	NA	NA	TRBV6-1	TGTGCCAGCAGTGAAGGGCTAGGGGTTGGCACCGGGGAGCTGTTTTTT	CASSEGLGVGTGELFF
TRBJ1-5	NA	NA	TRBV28	TGTGCCAGCAGCCAGGAACAGCCCCAGCATTTT	CASSQEQPQHF
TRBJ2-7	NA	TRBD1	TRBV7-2	TGTGCCAGCAGCGGCCATTGGACAGGGGGGGGCTACGAGCAGTACTTC	CASSGHWTGGGYEQYF
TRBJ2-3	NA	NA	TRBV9	TGTGCCAGCAGCGTAACTAGCACAGATACGCAGTATTTT	CASSVTSTDTQYF
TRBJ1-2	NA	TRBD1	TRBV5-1	TGCGCCAGCAGCTTGTCCAGGGGGCCGGATGGCTACACCTTC	CASSLSRGPDGYTF
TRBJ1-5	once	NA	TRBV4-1	TGCGCCAGCAGCAGGGGGTTTAGCAATCAGCCCCAGCATTTT	CASSRGFSNQPQHF
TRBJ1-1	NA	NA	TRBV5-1	TGCGCCAGCAGCTTGGGGACAGCAAGCAACACTGAAGCTTTCTTT	CASSLGTASNTEAFF
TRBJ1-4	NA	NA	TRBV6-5	TGTGCCAGCAGTTACGACGGACAGTTTCACGAAAAACTGTTTTTT	CASSYDGQFHEKLFF
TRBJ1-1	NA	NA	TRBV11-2	TGTGCCAGCAGCTTAACAGGGCACATGAACACTGAAGCTTTCTTT	CASSLTGHMNTEAFF
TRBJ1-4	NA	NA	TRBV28	TGTGCCAGCAGTTTAAACAGGGCGAATGAAAAACTGTTTTTT	CASSLNRANEKLFF